A single sample gave rise to the 9 T cell receptor beta chains below, sequenced in a study of lymphopenia after photon versus proton radiotherapy. Profiling relied on immunoSEQ multiplex PCR, and the TCRdb table lists in-frame clones only, not all of them. The data hold around 26,000 clones, with around 81% observed a single time. Material: peripheral blood, obtained from a patient treated with photon-based radiotherapy. These receptors originate from a man aged 45-65 years with gastric cancer.

V is TRBV2 and J is TRBJ1-2; D is undetermined. CDR1 and CDR2 from the germline V gene are SNHLY and FYNNEI. CDR3 length equals 14 residues. The V end was cut by 5 bases, the J end by 6 bases, with 16 bases between. Here the CDR3 reads CASSSTPVDHGYTF. The CDR3 DNA reads TGTGCCAGCAGTTCCACCCCTGTAGATCATGGCTACACCTTC.

In this sample, this clone turned up a few times. The rearrangement joins TRBV7-6 to TRBJ1-5, with D unresolved. This CDR3 contains 13 residues. From germline, CDR1 is SGHVS and CDR2 FNYEAQ. V was clipped by 1 base and J by 5 bases, with 6 bases between them. Here the CDR3 DNA reads TGTGCCAGCAGCTTAGTCGCCGATCAGCCCCAGCATTTT. It codes for CASSLVADQPQHF.

This clone showed up just a few times. This sample includes further DNA sequences coding for the same CDR3. The chain has TRBV7-2 and TRBJ1-6; D unclear. Germline CDR1 is SGHTA and CDR2 is FQGNSA. With 5 bases removed from V and 3 bases from J, the gap between germline ends came to 8 bases. The CDR3 spans 14 residues. For the CDR3, the DNA is TGTGCCAGCAGCCTGACGGGCTATAATTCACCCCTCCACTTT. This translates into CASSLTGYNSPLHF.

This clone was seen a few times. This chain links TRBV6-1 with TRBJ1-5; D not resolved. Looked up from germline, CDR1 is MNHNS and CDR2 is SASEGT. Trimming took off 7 bases at V and 6 bases at J, with 13 bases between the two ends. The CDR3 runs 13 residues. This CDR3 is CASKAEISQPQHF. The CDR3 nucleotides read TGTGCCAGCAAGGCGGAGATAAGTCAGCCCCAGCATTTT.

The V gene is TRBV7-2, the J gene TRBJ2-3, with D hard to call. The CDR3 is made up of 12 amino acids. Germline-derived CDR1 and CDR2 are SGHTA and FQGNSA. V gave up 2 bases and J gave up 5 bases, with 5 bases separating them. CDR3 amino acids: CASSLSKDTQYF. For the CDR3, the DNA is TGTGCCAGCAGCTTATCCAAAGATACGCAGTATTTT. The complete variable domain, with remaining parts taken from reference TRBV7-2 and TRBJ2-3, reads GAGVSQSPSNKVTEKGKDVELRCDPISGHTALYWYRQSLGQGLEFLIYFQGNSAPDKSGLPSDRFSAERTGGSVSTLTIQRTQQEDSAVYLCASSLSKDTQYFGPGTRLTVL.

The chain has TRBV6-6 and TRBJ2-6; D is perhaps TRBD1 (5 bases). V was trimmed by 7 bases and J by 1 base, leaving 14 bases between them. The CDR3 extends over 16 amino acids. Germline CDR1 MNHNY, CDR2 SVGAGI (reference sequence). This chain's CDR3 is CASTHATGSGANVLTF. CDR3 bases: TGTGCCAGCACCCACGCCACAGGATCTGGGGCCAACGTCCTGACTTTC.

The rearrangement links TRBV5-1 to TRBJ1-1; D is ambiguous. Germline V gene data show CDR1 as SGHRS and CDR2 as YFSETQ. Trimming cost V 1 base and J 7 bases, with 8 bases left between them. The CDR3 consists of 12 residues. The CDR3 sequence is CASSLPGIEAFF. The CDR3 coding sequence is TGCGCCAGCAGCTTGCCGGGGATTGAAGCTTTCTTT.

This chain links TRBV15 with TRBJ1-5; D remains ambiguous. V was shortened by 1 base and J by 7 bases, with 8 bases between the two germline ends. Germline V gene sequence: CDR1 LNHNV, CDR2 YYDKDF (reference sequence). The CDR3 contains 13 residues. This CDR3 reads CATSRGRSQPQHF. In DNA form, the CDR3 reads TGTGCCACCAGCAGAGGTCGGAGCCAGCCCCAGCATTTT.

The chain links TRBV19 to TRBJ1-2; D possibly corresponds to TRBD1 (6 bases). V was pared by 3 bases and J by 6 bases, with 11 bases between. Germline CDR1 reads LNHDA; CDR2 reads SQIVND (reference sequence). The CDR3 loop spans 13 amino acids. CDR3 amino acids: CASSIGQRNGYTF. The DNA for the CDR3 is TGTGCCAGTAGTATTGGACAGAGGAATGGCTACACCTTC.